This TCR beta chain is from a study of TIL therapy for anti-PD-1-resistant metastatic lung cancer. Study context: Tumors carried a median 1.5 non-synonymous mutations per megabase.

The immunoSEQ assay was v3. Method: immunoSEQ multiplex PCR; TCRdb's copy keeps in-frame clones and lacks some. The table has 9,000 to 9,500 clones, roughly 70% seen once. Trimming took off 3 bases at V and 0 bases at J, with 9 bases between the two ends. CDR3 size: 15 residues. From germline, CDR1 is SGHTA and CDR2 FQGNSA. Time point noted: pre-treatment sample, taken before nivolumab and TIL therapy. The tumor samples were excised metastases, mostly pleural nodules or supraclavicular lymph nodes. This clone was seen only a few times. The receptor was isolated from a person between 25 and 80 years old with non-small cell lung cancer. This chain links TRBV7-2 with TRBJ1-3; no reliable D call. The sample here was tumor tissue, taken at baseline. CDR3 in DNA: TGTGCCAGCAGCTTTGACTTTACCTCTGGAAACACCATATATTTT. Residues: CASSFDFTSGNTIYF.